This TCR beta chain comes out of a study of kidney transplant recipient with SARS-CoV-2 infection. This clonotype occurred once. A read error is possible here, since a much larger clone lies one base away. Trimming took 6 bases from V and 13 from J; bases not matched to a gene: 15. The CDR3 consists of 14 residues. Germline-derived CDR1 and CDR2 are MNHEY and SMNVEV (reference sequence). TCRdb itself ran the reads through MiXCR, one entry per CDR3 protein. The sample holds 200,000 to 250,000 distinct CDR3 sequences, about 30% seen once. The chain recombines TRBV27 with TRBJ2-4; TRBD1 agrees at 7 bases. The specimen was a blood sample, collected at baseline and on day 111 from a kidney transplant recipient. The receptor was isolated from a male patient aged 25-45 years who had COVID-19 and was a kidney transplant recipient. Some of the T cells may derive from the graft donor. CDR3 DNA sequence: TGTGCCAGCAGCCCCGGGACAGCCGCCTACGGGCAGTACTTC. This translates into CASSPGTAAYGQYF.